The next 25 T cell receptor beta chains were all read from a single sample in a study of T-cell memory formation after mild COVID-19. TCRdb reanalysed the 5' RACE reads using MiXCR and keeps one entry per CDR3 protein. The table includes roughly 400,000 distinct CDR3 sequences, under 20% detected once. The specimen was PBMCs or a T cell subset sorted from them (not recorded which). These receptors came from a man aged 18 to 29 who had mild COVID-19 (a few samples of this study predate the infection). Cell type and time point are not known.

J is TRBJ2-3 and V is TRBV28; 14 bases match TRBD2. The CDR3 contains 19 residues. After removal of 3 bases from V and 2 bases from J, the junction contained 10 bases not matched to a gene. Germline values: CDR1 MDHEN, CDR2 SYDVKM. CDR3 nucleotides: TGTGCCAGCAGTTTTCCAGTGGGACTAGCGGGGGCACCCACAGATACGCAGTATTTT. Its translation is CASSFPVGLAGAPTDTQYF.

The CDR3 coding sequence is TGTGCCAGCAGCTACCCAGGGTGGGAGACCCAGTACTTC. This gives the protein CASSYPGWETQYF. The V call is TRBV7-8, the J call TRBJ2-5; TRBD1 might be the D (5 bases). V lost 4 bases and J lost 5, with 11 bases in between. The CDR3 runs to 13 residues. The germline V gene has CDR1 SGHVS and CDR2 FQNEAQ.

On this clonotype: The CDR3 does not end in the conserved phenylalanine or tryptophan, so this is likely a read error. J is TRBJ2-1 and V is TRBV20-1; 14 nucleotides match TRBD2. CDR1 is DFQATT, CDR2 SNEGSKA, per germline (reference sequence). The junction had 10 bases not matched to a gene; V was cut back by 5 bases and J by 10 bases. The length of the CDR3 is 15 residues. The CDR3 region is CSAGGTSGGSAEQFL. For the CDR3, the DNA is TGCAGTGCTGGGGGGACTAGCGGGGGCTCTGCGGAGCAGTTCTTA.

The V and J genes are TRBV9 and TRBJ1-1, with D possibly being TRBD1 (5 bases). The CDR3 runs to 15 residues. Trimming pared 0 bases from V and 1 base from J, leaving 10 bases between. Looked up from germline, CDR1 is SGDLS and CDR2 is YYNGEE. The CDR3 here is CASSVGQMGNTEAFF. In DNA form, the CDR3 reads TGTGCCAGCAGCGTAGGACAGATGGGGAACACTGAAGCTTTCTTT.

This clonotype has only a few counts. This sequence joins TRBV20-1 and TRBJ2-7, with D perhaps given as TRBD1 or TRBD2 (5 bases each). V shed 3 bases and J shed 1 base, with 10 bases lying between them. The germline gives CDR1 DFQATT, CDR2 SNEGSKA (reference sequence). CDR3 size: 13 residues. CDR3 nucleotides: TGCAGTGCTAGGGGGACGGGTTCCTACGAGCAGTACGTC. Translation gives CSARGTGSYEQYV.

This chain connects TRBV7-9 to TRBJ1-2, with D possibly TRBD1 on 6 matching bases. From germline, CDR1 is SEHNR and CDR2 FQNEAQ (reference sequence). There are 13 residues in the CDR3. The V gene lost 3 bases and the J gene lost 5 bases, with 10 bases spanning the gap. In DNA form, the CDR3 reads TGTGCCAGCAGCTTGGGGGCACGGTATGGCTACACCTTC. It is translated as CASSLGARYGYTF.

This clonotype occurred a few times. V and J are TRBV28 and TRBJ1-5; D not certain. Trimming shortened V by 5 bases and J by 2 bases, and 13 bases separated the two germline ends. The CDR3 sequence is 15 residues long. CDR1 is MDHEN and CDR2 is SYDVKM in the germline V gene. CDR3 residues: CASSSLPEGNQPQHF. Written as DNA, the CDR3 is TGTGCCAGCAGTAGCCTACCCGAGGGCAATCAGCCCCAGCATTTT. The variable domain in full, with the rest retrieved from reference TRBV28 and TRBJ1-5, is DVKVTQSSRYLVKRTGEKVFLECVQDMDHENMFWYRQDPGLGLRLIYFSYDVKMKEKGDIPEGYSVSREKKERFSLILESASTNQTSMYLCASSSLPEGNQPQHFGDGTRLSIL.

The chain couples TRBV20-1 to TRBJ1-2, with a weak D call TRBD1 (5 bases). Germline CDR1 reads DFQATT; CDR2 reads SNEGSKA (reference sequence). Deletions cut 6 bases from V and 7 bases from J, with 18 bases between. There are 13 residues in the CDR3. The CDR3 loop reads CSALGAGSTGYTF. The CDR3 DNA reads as TGCAGTGCCCTAGGAGCAGGGAGTACTGGCTACACCTTC.

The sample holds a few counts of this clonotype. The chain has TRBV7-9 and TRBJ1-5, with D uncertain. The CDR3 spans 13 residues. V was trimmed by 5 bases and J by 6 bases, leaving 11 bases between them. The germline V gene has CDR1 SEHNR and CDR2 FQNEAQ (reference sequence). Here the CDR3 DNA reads TGTGCCAGCAGCCCTGAGGGATTTCAGCCCCAGCATTTT. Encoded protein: CASSPEGFQPQHF.

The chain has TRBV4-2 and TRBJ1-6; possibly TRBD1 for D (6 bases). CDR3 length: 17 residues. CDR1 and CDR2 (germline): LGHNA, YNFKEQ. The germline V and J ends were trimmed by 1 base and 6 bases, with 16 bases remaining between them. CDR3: CASSQALPRTANSPLHF. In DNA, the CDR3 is TGTGCCAGCAGCCAAGCCCTACCCAGGACAGCTAATTCACCCCTCCACTTT.

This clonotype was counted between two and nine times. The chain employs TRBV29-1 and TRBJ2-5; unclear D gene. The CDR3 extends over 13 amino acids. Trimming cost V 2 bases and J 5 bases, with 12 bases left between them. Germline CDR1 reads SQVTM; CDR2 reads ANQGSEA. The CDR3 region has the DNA TGCAGCGTTGAAATCGGACGAAGGGAGACCCAGTACTTC. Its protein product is CSVEIGRRETQYF.

The CDR3 DNA reads TGTGCCAGCTGGGAGAGATACAATGAGCAGTTCTTC. Protein: CASWERYNEQFF. The chain is built from TRBV6-2 or TRBV6-3 and TRBJ2-1; weak D call: TRBD2 (5 bases). The CDR3 runs to 12 residues. The germline V gene encodes CDR1 MNHEY and CDR2 SVGEGT. V lost 8 bases to trimming and J lost 4 bases, with 9 bases between them.

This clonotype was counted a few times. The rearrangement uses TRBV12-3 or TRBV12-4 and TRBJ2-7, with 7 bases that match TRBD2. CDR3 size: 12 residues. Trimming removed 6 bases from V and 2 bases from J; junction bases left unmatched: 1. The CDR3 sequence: CASSGTTYEQYF. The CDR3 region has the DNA TGTGCCAGCAGCGGGACTACCTACGAGCAGTACTTC.

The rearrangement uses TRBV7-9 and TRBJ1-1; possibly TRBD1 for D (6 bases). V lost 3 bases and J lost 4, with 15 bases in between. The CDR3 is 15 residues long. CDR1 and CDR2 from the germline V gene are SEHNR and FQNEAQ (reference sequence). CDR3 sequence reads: CASSFTGSAATEAFF. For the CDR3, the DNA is TGTGCCAGCAGCTTCACAGGGAGTGCGGCCACTGAAGCTTTCTTT.

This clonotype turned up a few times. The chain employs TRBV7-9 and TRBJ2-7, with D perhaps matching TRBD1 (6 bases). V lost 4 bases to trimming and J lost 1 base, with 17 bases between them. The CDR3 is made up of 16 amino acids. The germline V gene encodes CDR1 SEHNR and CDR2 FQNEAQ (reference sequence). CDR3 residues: CASSSDYLGASYEQYF. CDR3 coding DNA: TGTGCCAGCAGCTCCGATTATCTGGGGGCATCCTACGAGCAGTACTTC. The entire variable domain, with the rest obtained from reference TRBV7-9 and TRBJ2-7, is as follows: DTGVSQNPRHKITKRGQNVTFRCDPISEHNRLYWYRQTLGQGPEFLTYFQNEAQLEKSRLLSDRFSAERPKGSFSTLEIQRTEQGDSAMYLCASSSDYLGASYEQYFGPGTRLTVT.

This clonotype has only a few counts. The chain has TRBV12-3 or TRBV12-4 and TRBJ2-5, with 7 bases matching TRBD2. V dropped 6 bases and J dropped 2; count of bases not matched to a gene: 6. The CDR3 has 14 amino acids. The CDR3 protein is CASSGGGRQETQYF. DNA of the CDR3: TGTGCCAGCAGCGGCGGGGGAAGACAAGAGACCCAGTACTTC.

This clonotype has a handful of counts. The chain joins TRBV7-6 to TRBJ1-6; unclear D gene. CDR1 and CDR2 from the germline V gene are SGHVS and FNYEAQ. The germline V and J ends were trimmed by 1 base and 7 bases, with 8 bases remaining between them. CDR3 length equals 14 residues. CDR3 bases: TGTGCCAGCAGCTTAGAAGGGAGGAATTCACCCCTCCACTTT. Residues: CASSLEGRNSPLHF.

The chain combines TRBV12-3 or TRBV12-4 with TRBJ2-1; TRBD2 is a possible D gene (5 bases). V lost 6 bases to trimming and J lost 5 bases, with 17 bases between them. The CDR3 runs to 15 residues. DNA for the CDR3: TGTGCCAGCAGGAGCAGTCGGGGTCAGGACAATGAGCAGTTCTTC. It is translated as CASRSSRGQDNEQFF.

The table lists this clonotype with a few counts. The CDR3 nucleotides read TGTGCCAGCAGTTCTTATCAGAGGGGCATCGGAGCCAACGTCCTGACTTTC. It translates to CASSSYQRGIGANVLTF. The chain is built from TRBV6-2 or TRBV6-3 and TRBJ2-6; TRBD1 or TRBD2 may be the D gene (5 bases each). The CDR3 contains 17 residues. The V gene's germline CDR1 is MNHEY and CDR2 SVGEGT. V gave up 4 bases and J gave up 7 bases, with 20 bases separating them.

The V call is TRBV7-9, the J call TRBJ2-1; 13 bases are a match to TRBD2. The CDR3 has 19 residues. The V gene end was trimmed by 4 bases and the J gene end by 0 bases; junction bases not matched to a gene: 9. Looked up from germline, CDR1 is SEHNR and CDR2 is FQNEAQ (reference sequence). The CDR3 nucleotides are TGTGCCAGCAGCTCTCCGGGACTAGCGGGGTTAAGCTCCTACAATGAGCAGTTCTTC. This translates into CASSSPGLAGLSSYNEQFF.

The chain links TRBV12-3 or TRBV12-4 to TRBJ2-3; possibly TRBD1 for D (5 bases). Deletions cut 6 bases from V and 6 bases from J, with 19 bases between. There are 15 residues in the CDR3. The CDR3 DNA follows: TGTGCCAGCAGCAGGCCAGGGCACCCTCTCGATACGCAGTATTTT. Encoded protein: CASSRPGHPLDTQYF.

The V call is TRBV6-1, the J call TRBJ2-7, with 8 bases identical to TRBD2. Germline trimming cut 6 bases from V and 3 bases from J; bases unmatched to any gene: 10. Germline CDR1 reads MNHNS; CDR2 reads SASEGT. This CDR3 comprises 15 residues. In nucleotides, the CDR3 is TGTGCCAGCAGCGCCCTGACTAGCGCCGGCTACGAGCAGTACTTC. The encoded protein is CASSALTSAGYEQYF.

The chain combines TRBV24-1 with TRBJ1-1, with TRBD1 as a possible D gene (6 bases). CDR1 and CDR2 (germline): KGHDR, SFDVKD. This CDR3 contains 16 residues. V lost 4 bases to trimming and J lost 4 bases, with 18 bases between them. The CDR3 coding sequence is TGTGCCACCAGTGACTCCGGCGCAGGGGTGAGCACTGAAGCTTTCTTT. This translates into CATSDSGAGVSTEAFF.

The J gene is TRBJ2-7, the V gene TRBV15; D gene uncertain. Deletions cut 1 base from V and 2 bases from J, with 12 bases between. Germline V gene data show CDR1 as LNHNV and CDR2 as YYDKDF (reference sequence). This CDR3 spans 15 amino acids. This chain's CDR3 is CATSRVGLTPYEQYF. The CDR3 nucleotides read TGTGCCACCAGCAGAGTAGGGCTGACACCCTACGAGCAGTACTTC.

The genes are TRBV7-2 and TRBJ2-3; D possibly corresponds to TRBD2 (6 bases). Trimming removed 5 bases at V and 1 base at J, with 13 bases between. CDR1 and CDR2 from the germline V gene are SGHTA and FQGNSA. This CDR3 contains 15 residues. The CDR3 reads CASSQTSLGTDTQYF. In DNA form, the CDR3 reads TGTGCCAGCAGCCAAACTAGCCTGGGCACAGATACGCAGTATTTT. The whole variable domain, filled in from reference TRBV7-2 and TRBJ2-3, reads GAGVSQSPSNKVTEKGKDVELRCDPISGHTALYWYRQSLGQGLEFLIYFQGNSAPDKSGLPSDRFSAERTGGSVSTLTIQRTQQEDSAVYLCASSQTSLGTDTQYFGPGTRLTVL.